The rows below give T cell receptor beta chains drawn from one sample of a study of T cells in tumors after PD-1 blockade. The data were produced by immunoSEQ multiplex PCR, yet TCRdb's version contains in-frame clones alone and is incomplete. The sample has some 66,000 clones, approximately 74% seen once. The material sequenced was PBMCs, taken after anti-PD-1 treatment. The receptor source for this set is a human donor with basal cell carcinoma. Each CDR3 is given with its conserved first and last residue. D genes are given only for firm matches. A clone size is listed for some rows: how often the clone was seen (once, few, many), or a class if it is expanded.

d_call: NA; j_call: TRBJ1-5; clone_size: NA; v_call: TRBV12-3/TRBV12-4; cdr3_nt: TGTGCCAGCAGTTTAGCGGGGAATCAGCCCCAGCATTTT; cdr3_aa: CASSLAGNQPQHF
d_call: NA; j_call: TRBJ2-2; clone_size: once; v_call: TRBV7-2; cdr3_nt: TGTGCCAGCAGCTTAGGGGCTAGTCCGAACACCGGGGAGCTGTTTTTT; cdr3_aa: CASSLGASPNTGELFF
d_call: TRBD1; j_call: TRBJ1-5; clone_size: NA; v_call: TRBV7-8; cdr3_nt: TGTGCCAGCAGCCTGACAGGGGTTCAGCCCCAGCATTTT; cdr3_aa: CASSLTGVQPQHF
d_call: NA; j_call: TRBJ2-3; clone_size: NA; v_call: TRBV6-4; cdr3_nt: TGTGCCAGCAGTGTTGAGGCCGCTGTGTTCCCGAACACAGATACGCAGTATTTT; cdr3_aa: CASSVEAAVFPNTDTQYF
d_call: NA; j_call: TRBJ1-4; clone_size: NA; v_call: TRBV19; cdr3_nt: TGTGCCACCGAGGGAGAGGGCTATGAAAAACTGTTTTTT; cdr3_aa: CATEGEGYEKLFF
d_call: NA; j_call: TRBJ2-2; clone_size: NA; v_call: TRBV4-2; cdr3_nt: TGTGCCAGCAGCCAAGGCTGGGGGTACACCGGGGAGCTGTTTTTT; cdr3_aa: CASSQGWGYTGELFF
d_call: NA; j_call: TRBJ2-7; clone_size: NA; v_call: TRBV7-8; cdr3_nt: TGTGCCAGCAGCTTATGGGGGGACGGCGAGCAGTACTTC; cdr3_aa: CASSLWGDGEQYF
d_call: NA; j_call: TRBJ1-1; clone_size: NA; v_call: TRBV5-1; cdr3_nt: TGCGCCAGCAGCCCTACCGTCGGGATTGGCACTGAAGCTTTCTTT; cdr3_aa: CASSPTVGIGTEAFF
d_call: TRBD1; j_call: TRBJ1-1; clone_size: few; v_call: TRBV19; cdr3_nt: TGTGCCAGTGGGACAGGCGTAGGAGCTTTCTTT; cdr3_aa: CASGTGVGAFF
d_call: NA; j_call: TRBJ2-1; clone_size: NA; v_call: TRBV7-8; cdr3_nt: TGTGCCAGCAGCCCACGGGACTGGACTCGGAATGAGCAGTTCTTC; cdr3_aa: CASSPRDWTRNEQFF
d_call: TRBD1; j_call: TRBJ1-2; clone_size: NA; v_call: TRBV3-1/TRBV3-2; cdr3_nt: TGTGCCAGCAGCCGGAATGTCGGGACAGGGACCAACTATGGCTACACCTTC; cdr3_aa: CASSRNVGTGTNYGYTF
d_call: NA; j_call: TRBJ1-5; clone_size: NA; v_call: TRBV28; cdr3_nt: TGTGCCAGCAGTTTCGGGGCTATCAATCAGCCCCAGCATTTT; cdr3_aa: CASSFGAINQPQHF
d_call: NA; j_call: TRBJ2-1; clone_size: NA; v_call: TRBV15; cdr3_nt: TGTGCCACCAGCAGGGCTGCACAGGGAATGGGGCATGAGCAGTTCTTC; cdr3_aa: CATSRAAQGMGHEQFF
d_call: TRBD2; j_call: TRBJ2-7; clone_size: NA; v_call: TRBV7-6; cdr3_nt: TGTGCCAGCAGCTTTGTAGCGGGGGCGGGCGGCGACGAGCAGTACTTC; cdr3_aa: CASSFVAGAGGDEQYF
d_call: TRBD1; j_call: TRBJ1-5; clone_size: NA; v_call: TRBV7-9; cdr3_nt: TGTGCCAGCAGCTCCGACCCCACAGGGGCCCAGCATTTT; cdr3_aa: CASSSDPTGAQHF
d_call: NA; j_call: TRBJ2-6; clone_size: NA; v_call: TRBV7-2; cdr3_nt: TGTGCCAGCACCCTGGGGGGGGCGCGAGTATTTGGGGCCAACGTCCTGACTTTC; cdr3_aa: CASTLGGARVFGANVLTF